The entry below gives a single T cell receptor beta chain sequence along with its context. The sample originates from a study of blood T cell repertoires in COVID-19. Study-wide context: The cDNA or gDNA used as material had been derived from T cells, B-cell-depleted T cells, or PBMCs.

Germline V gene data show CDR1 as KGHSH and CDR2 as LQKENI. This CDR3 is 14 amino acids long. V was trimmed by 6 bases and J by 5 bases, leaving 13 bases between them. Per the original methods: Reference gene primers were amplified, and this amplification served to estimate nucleated cell counts. Repertoires were generated with immunoSEQ multiplex PCR, while TCRdb's copy carries only in-frame clones and drops some. That table supplies the V and J calls and clone size; D and trimming were determined from the DNA. The data contain under 40,000 clones, about 89% of them singletons. The genes are TRBV18 and TRBJ2-2, with D maybe TRBD1 (5 bases). The source of this sequence is a man in his forties or fifties with active or convalescent COVID-19. Sequencing was performed on peripheral blood. The CDR3 here is CASSPRTLTGELFF. CDR3 nucleotides: TGTGCCAGCTCCCCCCGGACACTAACCGGGGAGCTGTTTTTT.